This T cell receptor beta chain was recovered during a study of blood T cell repertoires in COVID-19. The data were produced by immunoSEQ multiplex PCR, yet TCRdb's version contains in-frame clones alone and is incomplete. This table has around 160,000 clones, around 75% appearing once. The sequence was obtained from a woman of 80 years or more with acute or convalescent COVID-19. The sequencing sample was made of peripheral blood.

The CDR3 sequence: CATSDFPRLSAPGELFF. For the CDR3, the DNA is TGTGCCACCAGTGATTTTCCTAGACTCTCTGCCCCCGGGGAGCTGTTTTTT. V gene TRBV24-1 combines with J gene TRBJ2-2; D remains unclear. The CDR3 has 17 residues. Germline lookup yields CDR1 KGHDR and CDR2 SFDVKD. V dropped 1 base and J dropped 6 bases, with 17 bases sitting between them.